Listed here are 3 T cell receptor beta chains from one sample, sequenced in a study of metastatic and nonmetastatic thyroid tumors (dated by TCRdb to 2020 to 2021). No patient had received any treatment before thyroid surgery. Library generation was performed with PCR. Reads for this sample came from an Illumina HiSeq 4000. Clones were called with MiXCR by TCRdb after fastp trimmed the public reads at Q25, and only in-frame beta chains were retained. For this sample the table gives approximately 41,000 clones, of which 28% were detected only once. The leading ten clones occupy 9.9% of the sample. Material for sequencing was blood. Receptor source: a male donor with papillary thyroid cancer or a benign thyroid nodule (not recorded which). Some clones in this sample may be carry-over from other donors' samples.

This clone was counted many times. The chain carries TRBV30 and TRBJ1-5; TRBD1 aligns across 8 bases. The CDR3 covers 14 residues. The germline gives CDR1 GTSNPN, CDR2 SVGIG (reference sequence). Unmatched junction bases numbered 7, after V lost 2 bases and J lost 7 bases. The CDR3 is CAWSTGQGGQPQHF. CDR3 sequence (DNA): TGTGCCTGGAGTACAGGACAGGGAGGCCAGCCCCAGCATTTT.

This clone was counted between two and nine times. The chain carries TRBV28 and TRBJ1-5; D not certain. CDR3 size: 21 residues. V was pared by 5 bases and J by 4 bases, with 33 bases between. Germline V gene sequence: CDR1 MDHEN, CDR2 SYDVKM. CDR3 nucleotides: TGTGCCAGCAGTCCTAGTCGTACAGTGAGCGCTCATAAGACGAGTAATCAGCCCCAGCATTTT. Encoded protein: CASSPSRTVSAHKTSNQPQHF.

There are a few counts of this clone. The chain combines TRBV6-5 with TRBJ2-7, with 7 bases that match TRBD1. The V gene's germline CDR1 is MNHEY and CDR2 SVGAGI. The CDR3 is made up of 13 amino acids. Trimming cost V 2 bases and J 7 bases; bases outside gene matches: 5. CDR3 coding DNA: TGTGCCAGCAGTTACGTGACAGGGTCAGAGCAGTACTTC. It codes for CASSYVTGSEQYF.